These T cell receptor beta chains were read from a single sample in a study of CD4 T cells in relation to SARS-CoV-2 and coronaviruses. The method was immunoSEQ multiplex PCR; TCRdb's version includes in-frame clones alone and lacks a portion of them. Among tens of thousands of clones, 77% were seen once, and the ten largest hold roughly 3%. Antigen specificity for these receptors is unknown. The sequenced material came from memory CD4+ T cells from PBMCs, cultured in vitro. The receptors originated from an adult with COVID-19. Each CDR3 is given with its conserved first and last residue. The D gene is left open where the match is weak. The size entry is marked missing in some rows and otherwise reads once, few, many or a size class.

clone_size: NA
v_call: TRBV10-2
d_call: NA
j_call: TRBJ2-7
cdr3_aa: CASSESSRGEWQYF
cdr3_nt: TGCGCCAGCAGTGAGTCGTCCAGGGGGGAATGGCAGTACTTC

clone_size: NA
v_call: TRBV6-5
d_call: NA
j_call: TRBJ1-6
cdr3_aa: CASISWGGSPLHF
cdr3_nt: TGTGCCAGCATATCGTGGGGCGGTTCACCCCTCCACTTT

clone_size: NA
v_call: TRBV27
d_call: NA
j_call: TRBJ2-1
cdr3_aa: CATVFGTDNEQFF
cdr3_nt: TGTGCCACCGTATTCGGGACTGACAATGAGCAGTTCTTC

clone_size: NA
v_call: TRBV7-3
d_call: NA
j_call: TRBJ2-7
cdr3_aa: CASLVRSVSYEQYF
cdr3_nt: TGTGCCAGCTTGGTCAGGTCGGTTTCCTACGAGCAGTACTTC

clone_size: NA
v_call: TRBV7-2
d_call: NA
j_call: TRBJ1-3
cdr3_aa: CASSSGAGTGNTIYF
cdr3_nt: TGTGCCAGCAGCTCAGGCGCAGGGACTGGAAACACCATATATTTT

clone_size: once
v_call: TRBV7-9
d_call: NA
j_call: TRBJ2-1
cdr3_aa: CASSFTEGQFF
cdr3_nt: TGTGCCAGCAGCTTCACGGAGGGGCAGTTCTTC

clone_size: NA
v_call: TRBV7-3
d_call: NA
j_call: TRBJ2-7
cdr3_aa: CASSLIPGYEQYF
cdr3_nt: TGTGCCAGCAGCTTAATTCCGGGGTACGAGCAGTACTTC

clone_size: NA
v_call: TRBV10-2
d_call: NA
j_call: TRBJ1-1
cdr3_aa: CASSDRGSAEAFF
cdr3_nt: TGCGCCAGCAGTGACCGGGGTAGCGCTGAAGCTTTCTTT

clone_size: few
v_call: TRBV30
d_call: NA
j_call: TRBJ1-1
cdr3_aa: CAWSVTTDDTEAFF
cdr3_nt: TGTGCCTGGAGTGTCACAACTGACGACACTGAAGCTTTCTTT

clone_size: NA
v_call: TRBV7-9
d_call: NA
j_call: TRBJ2-7
cdr3_aa: CASSRYNQSSYEQYF
cdr3_nt: TGTGCCAGCAGCCGTTATAATCAGAGCTCCTACGAGCAGTACTTC

clone_size: NA
v_call: TRBV6-6
d_call: NA
j_call: TRBJ1-6
cdr3_aa: CASTPLEGSPLHF
cdr3_nt: TGTGCCAGCACGCCTCTTGAAGGTTCACCCCTCCACTTT

clone_size: NA
v_call: TRBV29-1
d_call: TRBD1
j_call: TRBJ2-7
cdr3_aa: CSARLSGGSYEQYF
cdr3_nt: TGCAGCGCCAGATTGTCAGGGGGCTCCTACGAGCAGTACTTC

clone_size: NA
v_call: TRBV5-4
d_call: NA
j_call: TRBJ2-3
cdr3_aa: CASSPQGGTDTQYF
cdr3_nt: TGTGCCAGCAGCCCACAGGGTGGCACAGATACGCAGTATTTT

clone_size: NA
v_call: TRBV4-3
d_call: NA
j_call: TRBJ1-4
cdr3_aa: CASSRLTEPNEKLFF
cdr3_nt: TGCGCCAGCAGCCGCCTAACAGAGCCTAATGAAAAACTGTTTTTT

clone_size: once
v_call: TRBV28
d_call: TRBD1
j_call: TRBJ2-2
cdr3_aa: CASSPGGVTTGELFF
cdr3_nt: TGTGCCAGCAGCCCAGGGGGCGTGACCACCGGGGAGCTGTTTTTT

clone_size: NA
v_call: TRBV28
d_call: TRBD2
j_call: TRBJ2-7
cdr3_aa: CASKLSGREQYF
cdr3_nt: TGTGCCAGCAAGCTTAGCGGGAGAGAGCAGTACTTC

clone_size: NA
v_call: TRBV6-5
d_call: NA
j_call: TRBJ2-3
cdr3_aa: CASSYSTGVTDTQYF
cdr3_nt: TGTGCCAGCAGTTACTCGACCGGCGTCACAGATACGCAGTATTTT

clone_size: few
v_call: TRBV5-4
d_call: NA
j_call: TRBJ2-1
cdr3_aa: CASRRDWVDEQFF
cdr3_nt: TGTGCCAGCAGGCGGGACTGGGTCGATGAGCAGTTCTTC

clone_size: NA
v_call: TRBV15
d_call: NA
j_call: TRBJ1-1
cdr3_aa: CATSRTPLEAFF
cdr3_nt: TGTGCCACCAGCAGAACGCCCCTTGAAGCTTTCTTT

clone_size: NA
v_call: TRBV5-1
d_call: TRBD2
j_call: TRBJ2-5
cdr3_aa: CASSLVPSGSQETQYF
cdr3_nt: TGCGCCAGCAGCTTGGTGCCTAGCGGGAGTCAAGAGACCCAGTACTTC

clone_size: NA
v_call: TRBV3-1/TRBV3-2
d_call: NA
j_call: TRBJ1-5
cdr3_aa: CASSQDVGQPQHF
cdr3_nt: TGTGCCAGCAGCCAAGATGTTGGGCAGCCCCAGCATTTT

clone_size: NA
v_call: TRBV14
d_call: TRBD2
j_call: TRBJ2-1
cdr3_aa: CASSQQGLAGGYEQFF
cdr3_nt: TGTGCCAGCAGCCAACAAGGACTAGCGGGAGGGTATGAGCAGTTCTTC

clone_size: few
v_call: TRBV6-5
d_call: NA
j_call: TRBJ2-2
cdr3_aa: CASSSKPGQYTGELFF
cdr3_nt: TGTGCCAGCAGTTCAAAACCAGGACAGTACACCGGGGAGCTGTTTTTT

clone_size: NA
v_call: TRBV6-5
d_call: NA
j_call: TRBJ2-2
cdr3_aa: CASSYGLTSPGELFF
cdr3_nt: TGTGCCAGCAGTTATGGGTTGACAAGCCCCGGGGAGCTGTTTTTT

clone_size: NA
v_call: TRBV28
d_call: TRBD1
j_call: TRBJ1-1
cdr3_aa: CASIFRGLGAFF
cdr3_nt: TGTGCCAGCATCTTCAGGGGGCTGGGTGCTTTCTTT

clone_size: NA
v_call: TRBV24-1
d_call: TRBD1
j_call: TRBJ1-1
cdr3_aa: CATGRQGVGEAFF
cdr3_nt: TGTGCCACCGGACGACAGGGGGTCGGTGAAGCTTTCTTT

clone_size: NA
v_call: TRBV28
d_call: NA
j_call: TRBJ1-6
cdr3_aa: CASKSGPENSPLHF
cdr3_nt: TGTGCCAGCAAGAGCGGGCCGGAAAATTCACCCCTCCACTTT

clone_size: NA
v_call: TRBV7-3
d_call: NA
j_call: TRBJ2-3
cdr3_aa: CASSFSAGSDTQYF
cdr3_nt: TGTGCCAGCAGCTTTTCTGCGGGGAGTGATACGCAGTATTTT